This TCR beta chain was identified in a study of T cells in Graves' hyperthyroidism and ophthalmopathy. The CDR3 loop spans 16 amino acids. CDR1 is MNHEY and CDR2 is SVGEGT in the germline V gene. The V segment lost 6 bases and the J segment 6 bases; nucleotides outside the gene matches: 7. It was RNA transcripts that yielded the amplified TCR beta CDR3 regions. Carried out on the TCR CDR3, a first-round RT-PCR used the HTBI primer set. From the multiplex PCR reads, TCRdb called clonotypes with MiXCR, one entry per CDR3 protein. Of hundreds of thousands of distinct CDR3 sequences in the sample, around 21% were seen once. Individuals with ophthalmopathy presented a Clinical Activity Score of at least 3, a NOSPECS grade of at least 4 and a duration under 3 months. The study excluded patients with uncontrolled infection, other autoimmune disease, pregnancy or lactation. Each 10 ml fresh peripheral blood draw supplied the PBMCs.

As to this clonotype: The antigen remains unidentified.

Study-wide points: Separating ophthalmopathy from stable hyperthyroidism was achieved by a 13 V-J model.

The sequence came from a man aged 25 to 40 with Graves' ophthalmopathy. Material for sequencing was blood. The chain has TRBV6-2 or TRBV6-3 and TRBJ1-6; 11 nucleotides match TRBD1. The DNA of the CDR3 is TGTGCCAGCAGCTGGTGGGGACAGGGGGGTAATTCACCCCTCCACTTT. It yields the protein CASSWWGQGGNSPLHF.